The following is a TCR beta chain sequence with its context. This table comes from immunoSEQ multiplex PCR, and its TCRdb copy is limited to in-frame clones, with some not included. The sample includes some 270,000 clones, roughly four fifths of them seen just once. V lost 7 bases and J 5 bases, leaving 12 bases between the germline ends. CDR1 SNHLY and CDR2 FYNNEI come from the germline V gene. The CDR3 covers 13 residues. This specimen belongs to a study of blood T cell repertoires in COVID-19. Sequenced material: PBMCs or T cells enriched from blood (not recorded which). The receptor was derived from a man aged 45-65 years who had recovered from COVID-19. The chain combines TRBV2 with TRBJ2-4; D might be TRBD2 (5 bases). The CDR3 is CASTPDGENIQYF. The CDR3, as DNA: TGTGCCAGCACCCCGGACGGGGAAAACATTCAGTACTTC. Supplemented by reference TRBV2 and TRBJ2-4, the full variable domain reads EPEVTQTPSHQVTQMGQEVILRCVPISNHLYFYWYRQILGQKVEFLVSFYNNEISEKSEIFDDQFSVERPDGSNFTLKIRSTKLEDSAMYFCASTPDGENIQYFGAGTRLSVL.